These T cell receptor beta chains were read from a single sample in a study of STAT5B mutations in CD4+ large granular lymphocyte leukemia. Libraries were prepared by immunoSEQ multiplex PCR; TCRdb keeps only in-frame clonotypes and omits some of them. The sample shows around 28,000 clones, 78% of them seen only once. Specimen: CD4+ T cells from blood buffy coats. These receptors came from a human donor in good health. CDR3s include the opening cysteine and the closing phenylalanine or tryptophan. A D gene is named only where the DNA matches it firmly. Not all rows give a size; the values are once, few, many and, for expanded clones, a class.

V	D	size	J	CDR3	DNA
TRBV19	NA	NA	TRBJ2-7	CASRLRDRGYEQYF	TGTGCCAGTAGACTCCGGGACCGGGGTTACGAGCAGTACTTC
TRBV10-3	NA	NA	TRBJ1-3	CAISVGSSGNTIYF	TGTGCCATCAGTGTGGGCAGCTCTGGAAACACCATATATTTT
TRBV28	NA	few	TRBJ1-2	CASSSLSGYTF	TGTGCCAGCAGTTCGTTATCTGGCTACACCTTC
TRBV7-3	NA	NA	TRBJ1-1	CASRTAGGTEAFF	TGTGCCAGCAGGACCGCCGGGGGGACTGAAGCTTTCTTT
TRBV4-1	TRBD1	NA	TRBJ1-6	CASSQESGTGLSPLHF	TGCGCCAGCAGCCAAGAGAGCGGGACAGGGTTGTCACCCCTCCACTTT
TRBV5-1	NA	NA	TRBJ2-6	CASSLPGGGANVLTF	TGCGCCAGCAGCTTGCCAGGTGGTGGAGCCAACGTCCTGACTTTC
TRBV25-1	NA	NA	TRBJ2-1	CASSEIEQFF	TGTGCCAGCAGCGAGATTGAGCAGTTCTTC
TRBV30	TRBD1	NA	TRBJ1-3	CAWIRGPGNTIYF	TGTGCCTGGATAAGGGGGCCTGGAAACACCATATATTTT
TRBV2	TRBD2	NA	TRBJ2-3	CASTPGLAGGGDTQYF	TGTGCCAGCACCCCCGGACTAGCGGGAGGAGGAGATACGCAGTATTTT
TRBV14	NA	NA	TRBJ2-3	CASSPFLSTDTQYF	TGTGCCAGCAGCCCATTCCTTAGCACAGATACGCAGTATTTT
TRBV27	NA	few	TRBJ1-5	CASSLIGGSNQPQHF	TGTGCCAGCAGTTTAATTGGGGGCAGCAATCAGCCCCAGCATTTT
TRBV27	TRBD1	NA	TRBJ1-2	CASSLRAGGSGYTF	TGTGCCAGCAGTTTGAGGGCAGGGGGCTCAGGCTACACCTTC
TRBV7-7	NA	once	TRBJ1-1	CASSFDRDTEAFF	TGTGCTAGCAGCTTCGACAGAGACACTGAAGCTTTCTTT
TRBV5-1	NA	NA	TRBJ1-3	CASSADSAALNTIYF	TGCGCCAGCAGCGCTGACAGCGCTGCATTGAACACCATATATTTT
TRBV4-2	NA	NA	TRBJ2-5	CASSQVGGAEETQYF	TGTGCCAGCAGCCAAGTGGGGGGGGCGGAAGAGACCCAGTACTTC
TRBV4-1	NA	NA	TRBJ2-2	CASSQDPGRNTGELFF	TGCGCCAGCAGCCAAGACCCAGGGCGAAACACCGGGGAGCTGTTTTTT
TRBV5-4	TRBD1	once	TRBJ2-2	CASSPPGQGSTGELFF	TGTGCCAGCAGCCCCCCGGGACAGGGAAGCACCGGGGAGCTGTTTTTT
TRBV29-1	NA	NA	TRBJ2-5	CSVGETQYF	TGCAGCGTTGGAGAGACCCAGTACTTC
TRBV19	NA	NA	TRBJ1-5	CASSLQATASNQPQHF	TGTGCCAGTAGTCTACAAGCGACAGCCAGCAATCAGCCCCAGCATTTT
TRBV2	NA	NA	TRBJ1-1	CASSLQQGKNTEAFF	TGTGCCAGCAGTCTCCAACAGGGTAAGAACACTGAAGCTTTCTTT
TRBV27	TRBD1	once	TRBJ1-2	CASRAGGGTGVGYTF	TGTGCCAGCCGCGCGGGAGGTGGGACAGGGGTTGGCTACACCTTC
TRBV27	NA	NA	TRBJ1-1	CASSRVGGTEAFF	TGTGCCAGCAGCCGTGTCGGTGGCACTGAAGCTTTCTTT
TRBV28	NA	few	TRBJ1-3	CASSLGGRRNTIYF	TGTGCCAGCAGCCTAGGGGGAAGGCGAAACACCATATATTTT
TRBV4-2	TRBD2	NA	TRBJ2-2	CASSRDGGVAGELFF	TGTGCCAGCAGCCGGGACGGGGGGGTTGCCGGGGAGCTGTTTTTT
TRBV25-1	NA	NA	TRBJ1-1	CASSEWGGSVTEAFF	TGTGCCAGCAGTGAATGGGGAGGGTCGGTGACTGAAGCTTTCTTT
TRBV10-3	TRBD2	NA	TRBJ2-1	CATTSGGGPHNEQFF	TGTGCCACCACTAGCGGGGGGGGACCCCACAATGAGCAGTTCTTC
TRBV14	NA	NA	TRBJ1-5	CASSHSEREVGANQPQHF	TGTGCCAGCAGCCACTCGGAACGGGAGGTCGGGGCAAATCAGCCCCAGCATTTT
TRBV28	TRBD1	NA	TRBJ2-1	CASSVQGGGNEQFF	TGTGCCAGCAGTGTACAGGGGGGAGGCAATGAGCAGTTCTTC
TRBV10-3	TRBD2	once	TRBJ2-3	CAISEGAGGNTDTQYF	TGTGCCATCAGTGAAGGAGCGGGAGGGAACACAGATACGCAGTATTTT
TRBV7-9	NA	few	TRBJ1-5	CASSLWDQPQHF	TGTGCCAGCAGCTTATGGGATCAGCCCCAGCATTTT
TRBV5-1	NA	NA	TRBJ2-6	CASSLEGPLSGANVLTF	TGCGCCAGCAGCTTGGAGGGGCCTCTCTCTGGGGCCAACGTCCTGACTTTC
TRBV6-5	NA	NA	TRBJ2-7	CASSLGHPYEQYF	TGTGCCAGCAGCCTGGGACACCCCTACGAGCAGTACTTC
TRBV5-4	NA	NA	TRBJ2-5	CASSFFGSETQYF	TGTGCCAGCAGCTTTTTTGGGTCAGAGACCCAGTACTTC
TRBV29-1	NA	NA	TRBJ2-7	CSVQLGRFYEQYF	TGCAGCGTACAACTGGGCAGATTCTACGAGCAGTACTTC
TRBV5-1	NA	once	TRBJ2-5	CASRPGGRTQETQYF	TGCGCCAGCAGACCTGGAGGTAGGACACAAGAGACCCAGTACTTC
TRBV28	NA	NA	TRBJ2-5	CASSLGGPQETQYF	TGTGCCAGCAGTTTAGGGGGACCCCAAGAGACCCAGTACTTC
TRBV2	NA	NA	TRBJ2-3	CASRVMDTQYF	TGTGCCAGCAGGGTCATGGATACGCAGTATTTT
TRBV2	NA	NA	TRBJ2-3	CASRLIRASTDTQYF	TGTGCCAGCAGACTTATACGGGCCTCCACAGATACGCAGTATTTT
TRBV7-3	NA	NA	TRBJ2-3	CASSLHGATVGILPYF	TGTGCCAGCAGCTTACATGGGGCGACAGTGGGGATTCTGCCGTATTTT
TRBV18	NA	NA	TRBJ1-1	CASSPSPGDTEAFF	TGTGCCAGCTCACCGTCTCCAGGAGACACTGAAGCTTTCTTT
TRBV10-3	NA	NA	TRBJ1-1	CASKGGENTEAFF	TGTGCCTCGAAGGGGGGAGAGAACACTGAAGCTTTCTTT
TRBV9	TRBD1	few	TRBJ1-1	CASSETGANTEAFF	TGTGCCAGCAGCGAGACAGGGGCGAACACTGAAGCTTTCTTT
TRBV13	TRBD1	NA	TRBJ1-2	CASTLGQGRYGYTF	TGTGCCAGCACCCTGGGACAGGGTCGGTATGGCTACACCTTC
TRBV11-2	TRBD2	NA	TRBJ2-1	CASRPLAGGNEQFF	TGTGCCAGCAGACCCCTAGCGGGGGGCAATGAGCAGTTCTTC
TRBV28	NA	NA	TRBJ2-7	CASTVSGSYEQYF	TGTGCCAGCACTGTGTCCGGCTCCTACGAGCAGTACTTC
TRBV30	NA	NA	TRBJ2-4	CAWSTGGEAKNIQYF	TGTGCCTGGAGTACTGGGGGAGAGGCCAAAAACATTCAGTACTTC
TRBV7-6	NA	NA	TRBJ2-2	CASSVGTRPNTGELFF	TGTGCCAGCAGCGTAGGGACACGACCGAACACCGGGGAGCTGTTTTTT
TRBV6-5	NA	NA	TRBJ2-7	CASSYSPRDPYEQYF	TGTGCCAGCAGTTACTCCCCCCGGGACCCTTACGAGCAGTACTTC
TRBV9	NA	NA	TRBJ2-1	CASSGEGGDEQFF	TGTGCCAGCAGCGGGGAGGGGGGGGATGAGCAGTTCTTC
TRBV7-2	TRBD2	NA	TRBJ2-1	CASRVGGGANEQFF	TGTGCCAGTAGAGTTGGCGGGGGGGCGAATGAGCAGTTCTTC
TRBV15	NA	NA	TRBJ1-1	CATSRDRVEAFF	TGTGCCACCAGCAGAGACAGGGTGGAAGCTTTCTTT
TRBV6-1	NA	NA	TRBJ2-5	CASSENGAVQETQYF	TGTGCCAGCAGTGAAAATGGGGCGGTCCAAGAGACCCAGTACTTC
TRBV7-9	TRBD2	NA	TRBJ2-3	CASSLASLAGGMRTDTQYF	TGTGCCAGCAGCTTAGCATCGCTAGCGGGAGGAATGAGGACAGATACGCAGTATTTT
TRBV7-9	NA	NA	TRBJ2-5	CASRPDAYAVETQYF	TGTGCCAGCAGACCCGACGCGTATGCCGTTGAGACCCAGTACTTC